This paragraph reports one T cell receptor (beta chain). This entry is derived from a study of blood T cell repertoires in COVID-19. At the level of the study: Spain, Italy and the United States supplied samples that represented acute and convalescent COVID-19. Sample material is recorded as cDNA or gDNA derived from T cells, B-cell-depleted T cells, or PBMCs.

Enrollment of patients from Seattle took place during active infection, with longitudinal follow-up. This CDR3 has 13 amino acids. V was clipped by 3 bases and J by 2 bases, with 9 bases between them. Germline CDR1 is SGHRS and CDR2 is YFSETQ. In the source study's methods: Using reference gene primer amplification, nucleated cell counts were estimated. Generated by immunoSEQ multiplex PCR, the TCRdb table keeps only in-frame clones and is missing some. D and trimming were read from the DNA, whereas the V and J calls and clone size are those reported in that table. The sample holds a few hundred thousand clones, around 90% seen once.

Input material: peripheral blood. The chain is built from TRBV5-1 and TRBJ2-7; possibly TRBD1 for D (6 bases). This TCR was sampled from a woman in her seventies with COVID-19, enrolled during active disease. The CDR3 region has the DNA TGCGCCAGCAGCTGGGACATCCCCTACGAGCAGTACTTC. Translation gives CASSWDIPYEQYF.